This T cell receptor (beta chain) was profiled in a study of identical twins (dated by TCRdb to the mid-2010s). As for the study more broadly: The study deep-sequenced TCR alpha and beta repertoires from monozygotic twins, unrelated adults of various ages and cord blood to test whether fetal clonotypes persist. To rule out contamination, replicate twin experiments were performed at different times with different library preparation protocols.

Points on this clonotype: What antigen it recognizes has not been identified. No per-base quality is available; no much larger clone lies one base away.

Receptors were amplified or captured by 5' RACE. The sequencing machine was an Illumina HiSeq 2000. Template switching added a universal primer binding site, and the final cDNA carried a unique molecular identifier that allowed TCR cDNA molecules to be counted accurately. First-strand cDNA for TCR alpha and beta chains was synthesized from specific primers in the conserved constant-segment region. To control for contamination, every cDNA library was double barcoded, receiving both a SMART-Mk sample barcode and Illumina barcodes. TruSeq adapter sequences along with Illumina sample barcodes were introduced in two successive PCR steps. The Illumina HiSeq platform was used with custom primers to sequence TCR alpha and beta cDNA libraries. Turning to the authors' computational methods: MiGEC was used to process raw reads and extract unique molecular identifiers, and MiXCR was used to find CDR3 positions. Recombination models were inferred per individual with the repgenHMM and IGoR tools using an EM algorithm. Shared clonotype analysis was performed with the tcR package in R, normalizing sharing by the product of cloneset sizes. To study raw recombination free of thymic and clonal selection effects, out-of-frame nonproductive sequences were analyzed. The public reads were run again by TCRdb, first through fastp at Q25 and then through MiXCR, and only productive beta chains were kept. CDR3 protein sequences are deduplicated, and each keeps its most common genes and DNA. The V and J calls were not made by the authors but by TCRdb's processing. The sample records roughly 1,500,000 distinct CDR3 sequences, less than 40% of which are singletons. The ten largest clones add up to about 0.25% of the sample.

The germline V gene (reference sequence) yields MNHEY for CDR1 and SMNVEV for CDR2. The trim is 3 bases for V and 0 bases for J, with a gap of 9 bases between the germline ends. The CDR3 goes from the cysteine to the phenylalanine over 15 residues. Here the CDR3 DNA is all that survives: 45 bases in frame from base 1. Only healthy Caucasian donors were included. What the study reported, not specific to this receptor: Out-of-frame TCR alpha sequences shared between twins showed an excess of low generation-probability sequences compared with coincidental sharing between unrelated individuals. Because the same donors could not be followed over many years, the conclusions depended on cross-sectional statistical analysis. Fewer insertions were carried by abundant cord blood beta clonotypes, a similar but weaker trend appeared in young adult naive repertoires, and no such trend appeared in memory repertoires. In monozygotic twins, recombination models systematically underestimated out-of-frame TCR alpha sharing, but the models matched the sharing seen between unrelated individuals. A weaker excess of twin sharing was found in beta out-of-frame sequences because the signal-to-noise ratio was lowered by fewer shared sequences. Zero-insertion analyses could be partly confounded by invariant T cells such as MAIT and iNKT, though diverse VJ usage argued against such confounding for most clonotypes.

Recombination linked TRBV27 to TRBJ2-1; a tentative D match to TRBD2 spans 6 bases. The TCR sequence derives from a newborn girl in good health. Sequences were obtained from cord blood. The CDR3 reads CASSFGLPSYNEQFF. The sequenced DNA is TGTGCCAGCAGTTTTGGACTACCCTCCTACAATGAGCAGTTCTTC.